This T cell receptor (beta chain) derives from a study of identical twins. The CDR3 runs to 13 residues. Per the germline V gene, CDR1 is ENHRY and CDR2 is SYGVKD. The trim removed 2 bases at V and 12 bases at J, leaving 6 bases unmatched. MiXCR, applied by TCRdb to the 5' RACE reads, yields one record per CDR3 protein. The sample has some 460,000 distinct CDR3 sequences, approximately 15% seen once. This sample was shared with a second study, whose subject was yellow fever vaccine responses in identical twins.

The sequencing sample was made of CD4+ T cells sorted from blood. This chain links TRBV10-3 with TRBJ2-1; 8 nucleotides agree with TRBD1. This TCR came from a woman aged 18-29 years in good health. The CDR3 region has the DNA TGTGCCATCAGTGAGGGCAGGGGGCAACGGCAGTTCTTC. Translated: CAISEGRGQRQFF.